This T cell receptor beta chain is drawn from a study of metastatic and nonmetastatic thyroid tumors. Study overall: Thyroid patients, malignant and benign, had repertoires compared across blood and tumor or nodule tissue. Overall study results and limits: According to reports, the diversity of TCR beta was significantly higher in malignant thyroid tumors than in benign nodules, and this held in both blood and tumor samples.

CDR1 MNHNS and CDR2 SASEGT come from the germline V gene. CDR3 length: 14 residues. V shed 6 bases and J shed 7 bases, with 15 bases lying between them. All patients reached thyroid surgery having received no treatment beforehand. As handled by the study authors: Differences in CDR3 between clinicopathological groups were drawn on to build a classifier intended to discriminate distant-metastatic papillary thyroid cancer patients. With MiXCR, TCRdb reprocessed the PCR reads. TCRdb, rather than the study authors, made the V and J calls. This sample carries about 21,000 clones, over 25% of them seen once, and the ten largest clones take about 20%. This clone has ten or more counts. Its antigen remains unidentified.

The rearrangement uses TRBV6-1 and TRBJ1-4; D gene uncertain. Sequences were obtained from blood. The receptor was isolated from a female donor with papillary thyroid cancer or a benign thyroid nodule (not recorded which). Some clones in this sample may be carry-over from other donors' samples. CDR3 amino acids: CASSRVQGFEKLFF. In DNA form, the CDR3 reads TGTGCCAGCAGCCGAGTACAAGGGTTTGAAAAACTGTTTTTT.